Each of the 22 T cell receptor beta chains below was sequenced from the same sample in a study of blood T cell repertoires in COVID-19. Assay used: immunoSEQ multiplex PCR; TCRdb lists only in-frame clones, some missing. Altogether around 75,000 clones are present, around 80% being singletons, with the ten largest covering more than 10%. The sample was peripheral blood. All receptors come from a man aged 50 to 60 with COVID-19, enrolled during active disease.

The chain couples TRBV5-4 to TRBJ2-5; D not resolved. Germline V lookup: CDR1 SGHNT, CDR2 YYREEE (reference sequence). V was pared by 0 bases and J by 2 bases, with 8 bases between. This CDR3 has 14 amino acids. The chain's CDR3 is CASSLAIGQETQYF. In DNA, the CDR3 is TGTGCCAGCAGCTTGGCTATCGGGCAAGAGACCCAGTACTTC.

This clone is a singleton in its sample. Other DNA sequences in this specimen translate into the identical CDR3. The gene calls are TRBV6-5 and TRBJ1-5; the match to TRBD1 covers 7 bases. Germline-derived CDR1 and CDR2 are MNHEY and SVGAGI. V dropped 6 bases and J dropped 5; count of bases not matched to a gene: 4. This CDR3 is 13 amino acids long. Here the CDR3 reads CASSRTGDQPQHF. The CDR3 DNA reads as TGTGCCAGCAGCCGGACAGGTGATCAGCCCCAGCATTTT.

The CDR3 DNA reads as TGTGCCAGCAGCCCGGGGGGGGCTAGCGGGATGGGGGAGCTGTTTTTT. It codes for CASSPGGASGMGELFF. The V gene is TRBV11-2, the J gene TRBJ2-2, with 9 bases that match TRBD2. This CDR3 comprises 16 residues. Germline V gives CDR1 SGHAT, CDR2 FQNNGV. The trim removed 5 bases at V and 8 bases at J, leaving 12 bases unmatched.

V gene TRBV11-2 combines with J gene TRBJ1-1; D is ambiguous. Trimming cost V 8 bases and J 1 base, with 11 bases left between them. Per germline, CDR1 SGHAT and CDR2 FQNNGV. There are 13 residues in the CDR3. The CDR3, as DNA: TGTGCCAGCTTTCGCGAGGGGAACACTGAAGCTTTCTTT. It translates to CASFREGNTEAFF.

CDR3 in DNA: TGCAGCGTCGCCGACAGCAATAGCAATCAGCCCCAGCATTTT. This encodes CSVADSNSNQPQHF. The genes are TRBV29-1 and TRBJ1-5, with D perhaps matching TRBD1 (5 bases). From germline, CDR1 is SQVTM and CDR2 ANQGSEA. Trimming shortened V by 6 bases and J by 0 bases, and 12 bases separated the two germline ends. The CDR3 consists of 14 residues.

About this clone: Other DNA sequences in this specimen translate into the identical CDR3. V gene TRBV18 combines with J gene TRBJ2-3; D unresolved. The CDR3 has 15 amino acids. Per the germline V gene, CDR1 is KGHSH and CDR2 is LQKENI. The germline V and J ends were trimmed by 0 bases and 3 bases, with 10 bases remaining between them. CDR3 DNA sequence: TGTGCCAGCTCACCACCGGGCCAAGGTACAGATACGCAGTATTTT. It is translated as CASSPPGQGTDTQYF.

J is TRBJ2-2 and V is TRBV5-4; TRBD2 is a possible D gene (6 bases). This CDR3 contains 16 residues. CDR1 is SGHNT, CDR2 YYREEE, per germline (reference sequence). The germline V and J ends were trimmed by 2 bases and 0 bases, with 11 bases remaining between them. As DNA, the CDR3 is TGTGCCAGCAGCTTACTAGCATACGCGAACACCGGGGAGCTGTTTTTT. Its translation is CASSLLAYANTGELFF.

The chain's CDR3 is CASSFPGQGHNEQFF. The CDR3 coding sequence is TGTGCCAGCAGTTTCCCGGGACAGGGTCACAATGAGCAGTTCTTC. V gene TRBV28 combines with J gene TRBJ2-1; TRBD1 aligns across 9 bases. Germline V gene lookup returns CDR1 MDHEN and CDR2 SYDVKM. With V trimmed by 3 bases and J by 5 bases, 5 bases remained unmatched. The CDR3 spans 15 residues.

The V call is TRBV9, the J call TRBJ2-3; tentatively, D is TRBD2 (6 bases). V was trimmed by 3 bases and J by 2 bases, leaving 10 bases between them. The V gene's germline CDR1 is SGDLS and CDR2 YYNGEE. The CDR3 sequence is 14 residues long. CDR3 sequence reads: CASSEGLNTDTQYF. DNA of the CDR3: TGTGCCAGCAGCGAGGGACTCAACACAGATACGCAGTATTTT.

The chain combines TRBV30 with TRBJ2-1; D remains ambiguous. The CDR3 consists of 16 residues. Trimming took 6 bases from V and 0 from J, leaving 18 bases between them. CDR1 is GTSNPN and CDR2 is SVGIG in the germline V gene (reference sequence). CDR3 DNA: TGTGCCTGTCAGCTAGTGACCGTTGTCTCCTACAATGAGCAGTTCTTC. It encodes CACQLVTVVSYNEQFF.

The gene calls are TRBV4-1 and TRBJ2-1; a possible D gene is TRBD2 (5 bases). V lost 0 bases and J 11 bases, leaving 8 bases between the germline ends. The germline gives CDR1 MGHRA, CDR2 YSYEKL. This CDR3 spans 12 amino acids. The CDR3 DNA reads as TGCGCCAGCAGCCAAGAACTAGGAAAGCAGTTCTTC. This gives the protein CASSQELGKQFF.

The chain recombines TRBV13 with TRBJ1-2; D is perhaps TRBD1 (5 bases). V was trimmed by 4 bases and J by 4 bases, leaving 16 bases between them. The CDR3 consists of 15 residues. Germline V CDR1 and CDR2: PRHDT, FYEKMQ (reference sequence). The CDR3 spells CASSSRPGSLYGYTF. CDR3 nucleotide sequence: TGTGCCAGCAGCTCCCGACCAGGGTCGCTCTATGGCTACACCTTC.

The gene calls are TRBV28 and TRBJ1-4; 12 bases are shared with TRBD1. The J segment lost 7 bases and the V segment lost 7 bases, leaving 13 bases of the junction unmatched. The CDR3 length is 17 residues. The germline V gene has CDR1 MDHEN and CDR2 SYDVKM. CDR3 loop: CASIGLPGTGGREKLFF. For the CDR3, the DNA is TGTGCCAGCATTGGTCTGCCAGGGACAGGGGGCCGTGAAAAACTGTTTTTT.

The V and J genes are TRBV12-3 or TRBV12-4 and TRBJ2-2, with a tentative D call TRBD2 (6 bases). Trimming removed 7 bases from V and 4 bases from J, with 10 bases in between. CDR3 length equals 13 residues. CDR3 nucleotide sequence: TGTGCCAGCACTAGCGCCGTCACCGGGGAGCTGTTTTTT. This translates into CASTSAVTGELFF.

This chain uses TRBV18 with TRBJ2-1, with TRBD2 identical over 12 bases. The CDR3 runs to 16 residues. Trimming removed 2 bases from V and 8 bases from J; junction bases left unmatched: 7. Per germline, CDR1 KGHSH and CDR2 LQKENI. CDR3 sequence: CASSPSLAGGPDEQFF. DNA for the CDR3: TGTGCCAGCTCACCATCGCTAGCGGGAGGGCCGGATGAGCAGTTCTTC.

The V gene is TRBV28, the J gene TRBJ2-1; TRBD2 agrees at 7 bases. The CDR3 runs to 16 residues. With V trimmed by 4 bases and J by 2 bases, 8 bases remained unmatched. Per the germline V gene, CDR1 is MDHEN and CDR2 is SYDVKM. The CDR3 DNA reads as TGTGCCAGCAGTTCCCCCGCTAGCGGAGCCTACAATGAGCAGTTCTTC. Amino acid sequence: CASSSPASGAYNEQFF.

The chain links TRBV4-2 to TRBJ2-1; TRBD2 matches 9 bases. Germline V lookup: CDR1 LGHNA, CDR2 YNFKEQ. V dropped 4 bases and J dropped 5; count of bases not matched to a gene: 12. The CDR3 contains 17 residues. CDR3 region: CASSPRVAGEQNNEQFF. The CDR3 bases are TGTGCCAGCAGCCCCCGGGTAGCGGGAGAGCAGAACAATGAGCAGTTCTTC.

CDR3 sequence: CASSSGVRDGQPQHF. DNA of the CDR3: TGTGCCAGCAGCTCCGGTGTCAGGGATGGACAGCCCCAGCATTTT. This rearrangement joins TRBV11-2 to TRBJ1-5; TRBD1 is a possible D gene (5 bases). Germline V gene lookup returns CDR1 SGHAT and CDR2 FQNNGV. The length of the CDR3 is 15 residues. Trimming cost V 4 bases and J 7 bases, with 17 bases left between them.

In nucleotides, the CDR3 is TGCGCCAGCGGTAGTAATACAGGGGTGGAGACCCAGTACTTC. It codes for CASGSNTGVETQYF. The rearrangement links TRBV5-1 to TRBJ2-5; 7 positions match TRBD1. J gave up 5 bases and V 7 bases, and 11 bases lay outside the gene matches. This CDR3 has 14 amino acids. CDR1 is SGHRS and CDR2 is YFSETQ in the germline V gene. The full variable domain, with the rest looked up from reference TRBV5-1 and TRBJ2-5, is KAGVTQTPRYLIKTRGQQVTLSCSPISGHRSVSWYQQTPGQGLQFLFEYFSETQRNKGNFPGRFSGRQFSNSRSEMNVSTLELGDSALYLCASGSNTGVETQYFGPGTRLLVL.

The chain joins TRBV7-2 to TRBJ2-5, with TRBD2 matching over 7 bases. With V trimmed by 0 bases and J by 7 bases, 5 bases remained unmatched. CDR1 and CDR2 (germline): SGHTA, FQGNSA. The CDR3 is made up of 14 amino acids. This CDR3 reads CASSLAFSGGTQYF. CDR3 bases: TGTGCCAGCAGCTTAGCCTTTTCGGGGGGGACCCAGTACTTC. Full variable domain (rest looked up from reference TRBV7-2 and TRBJ2-5): GAGVSQSPSNKVTEKGKDVELRCDPISGHTALYWYRQSLGQGLEFLIYFQGNSAPDKSGLPSDRFSAERTGGSVSTLTIQRTQQEDSAVYLCASSLAFSGGTQYFGPGTRLLVL.

The chain couples TRBV3-1 (or the pseudogene TRBV3-2) to TRBJ1-1, with a tentative D call TRBD1 (6 bases). Germline V gene sequence: CDR1 LGHDT, CDR2 YNNKEL (reference sequence). The CDR3 sequence is 13 residues long. V lost 11 bases to trimming and J lost 1 base, with 14 bases between them. The DNA for the CDR3 is TGTGCCGCCAAGGGGGGGAGGAACACTGAAGCTTTCTTT. Amino acids: CAAKGGRNTEAFF.

The chain carries TRBV3-1 (or the pseudogene TRBV3-2) and TRBJ2-1; tentative D call: TRBD2 (5 bases). CDR3 length: 15 residues. The germline CDR1 and CDR2 sequences are LGHDT and YNNKEL (reference sequence). V was shortened by 3 bases and J by 6 bases, with 15 bases between the two germline ends. The CDR3: CASSQDVGTSNEQFF. CDR3 sequence (DNA): TGTGCCAGCAGCCAGGACGTAGGAACTAGCAATGAGCAGTTCTTC.